Listed here are 20 T cell receptor beta chains from one sample, sequenced in a study of T cell repertoires in cytomegalovirus infection. No antigen is known for these receptors. From the reads, TCRdb called clonotypes with MiXCR, one entry per CDR3 protein. The sample shows 800,000 to 950,000 distinct CDR3 sequences, about 30% of them seen only once. The sequenced sample was cultured CD8+ T cells from PBMCs, obtained from culture after CMV antigen stimulation. All receptors derive from a human donor in good health (CMV status not recorded). Some clones in this sample may be carry-over from other donors' samples.

Only a few counts were recorded for this clonotype. This rearrangement joins TRBV5-5 to TRBJ1-2; weak D call: TRBD1 (5 bases). This CDR3 has 14 residues. V was shortened by 0 bases and J by 5 bases, with 11 bases between the two germline ends. Germline CDR1 SGHKS, CDR2 YYEKEE (reference sequence). The CDR3 here is CASSLEGTQYGYTF. CDR3 nucleotide sequence: TGTGCCAGCAGCTTGGAGGGGACCCAGTATGGCTACACCTTC.

This clonotype was seen only once. The rearrangement uses TRBV4-1 and TRBJ1-2, with D unclear. Trimming shortened V by 1 base and J by 4 bases, and 7 bases separated the two germline ends. CDR3 length: 13 amino acids. Per germline, CDR1 MGHRA and CDR2 YSYEKL. This CDR3 is CASSQGVVYGYTF. The CDR3 DNA sequence: TGCGCCAGCAGCCAAGGGGTAGTCTATGGCTACACCTTC.

The sample holds a few counts of this clonotype. The genes are TRBV9 and TRBJ2-1, with D hard to call. The germline V gene has CDR1 SGDLS and CDR2 YYNGEE. V was clipped by 3 bases and J by 6 bases, with 16 bases between them. This CDR3 region has 15 residues. The CDR3 loop reads CASSEDLAVFNEQFF. DNA of the CDR3: TGTGCCAGCAGCGAGGATCTCGCGGTGTTCAATGAGCAGTTCTTC.

The chain combines TRBV19 with TRBJ1-5; no definite D call. The V end was cut by 10 bases, the J end by 5 bases, with 15 bases between. CDR1 is LNHDA and CDR2 is SQIVND in the germline V gene (reference sequence). This CDR3 has 13 residues. The CDR3 sequence: CATTVAIHQPQHF. The DNA for the CDR3 is TGTGCCACCACGGTGGCGATCCATCAGCCCCAGCATTTT.

The rearrangement links TRBV6-1 to TRBJ1-1; 9 bases map to TRBD1. Germline V gives CDR1 MNHNS, CDR2 SASEGT. The CDR3 loop spans 19 amino acids. V shed 5 bases and J 2 bases; nucleotides not matched to a gene: 18. In nucleotides, the CDR3 is TGTGCCAGCAGTTACCGCCGGGACAGGGATTGGGGAATTAACACTGAAGCTTTCTTT. Protein sequence: CASSYRRDRDWGINTEAFF.

The chain uses TRBV5-1 and TRBJ1-2; TRBD1 aligns across 8 bases. V lost 1 base and J lost 6; bases outside the gene matches: 8. Germline CDR1 is SGHRS and CDR2 is YFSETQ. The CDR3 loop spans 15 amino acids. CDR3 sequence reads: CASSLTRTGRNGYTF. In nucleotides, the CDR3 is TGCGCCAGCAGCTTGACCCGGACAGGGCGGAATGGCTACACCTTC.

This clonotype was picked up a small number of times. V is TRBV19 and J is TRBJ1-1; D gene unclear. There are 11 residues in the CDR3. Germline CDR1 LNHDA, CDR2 SQIVND (reference sequence). V lost 7 bases to trimming and J lost 6 bases, with 9 bases between them. The CDR3 nucleotides are TGTGCCAGTACCAAGAGGGCTGAAGCTTTCTTT. Protein sequence: CASTKRAEAFF.

The rearrangement uses TRBV5-1 and TRBJ2-3, with D unresolved. The germline CDR1 and CDR2 sequences are SGHRS and YFSETQ. The CDR3 sequence is 15 residues long. The V and J ends lost 5 bases and 2 bases respectively, with 15 bases between them. CDR3 DNA: TGCGCCAGCAGTCAGACTTTCCCCAACACAGATACGCAGTATTTT. As protein: CASSQTFPNTDTQYF.

The chain is built from TRBV5-1 and TRBJ2-1; TRBD2 aligns across 8 bases. The CDR3 has 18 residues. The junction had 11 bases not matched to a gene; V was cut back by 0 bases and J by 3 bases. The germline V gene encodes CDR1 SGHRS and CDR2 YFSETQ. CDR3 sequence reads: CASSLAGRGLVDYNEQFF. The CDR3 DNA follows: TGCGCCAGCAGCTTGGCCGGGAGGGGCCTGGTAGACTACAATGAGCAGTTCTTC.

There are many counts of this clonotype. The genes are TRBV12-3 or TRBV12-4 and TRBJ2-7, with D perhaps TRBD2 (5 bases). CDR3 length: 14 residues. The ends were cut back, 6 bases at V and 1 base at J, with 13 bases in the middle. Here the CDR3 reads CASSQSGRSYEQYF. As DNA, the CDR3 is TGTGCCAGCAGCCAATCGGGGAGATCCTACGAGCAGTACTTC.

This clonotype appeared a few times. The chain links TRBV12-3 or TRBV12-4 to TRBJ1-5; TRBD1 agrees at 7 bases. CDR3 size: 15 residues. Trimming removed 1 base from V and 9 bases from J; junction bases left unmatched: 9. CDR3 in amino acids: CASSLDGDSPGPQHF. In DNA form, the CDR3 reads TGTGCCAGCAGTTTAGACGGGGACAGCCCGGGGCCCCAGCATTTT.

This clonotype was recorded a few times. This chain connects TRBV12-3 or TRBV12-4 to TRBJ1-1; 8 bases map to TRBD1. The CDR3 extends over 17 amino acids. J lost 1 base, V lost 5 bases, and 12 bases had no gene match. The CDR3 bases are TGTGCCAGCAGTCCCTGGACAGGGTGGGGGTGGAACACTGAAGCTTTCTTT. It codes for CASSPWTGWGWNTEAFF.

This chain joins TRBV7-2 and TRBJ2-7; 14 nucleotides align to TRBD2. This CDR3 is 15 amino acids long. Germline assignment: CDR1 SGHTA and CDR2 FQGNSA. V was clipped by 5 bases and J by 7 bases; unmatched bases: 7. The CDR3 sequence is CASSETSGGASEQYV. The DNA for the CDR3 is TGTGCCAGCAGCGAGACTAGCGGGGGGGCGTCAGAGCAGTACGTC.

V gene TRBV24-1 combines with J gene TRBJ2-5, with 7 bases fitting TRBD1. The CDR3 consists of 17 residues. J lost 1 base, V lost 1 base, and 8 bases had no gene match. Germline CDR1 reads KGHDR; CDR2 reads SFDVKD. The CDR3, as DNA: TGTGCCACCAGTGATTTCCCTCTCGACAGGGTCCAAGAGACCCAGTACTTC. Protein: CATSDFPLDRVQETQYF.

This clonotype was observed a handful of times. The chain combines TRBV5-1 with TRBJ1-1, with 9 nucleotides matching TRBD1. The CDR3 loop spans 15 amino acids. Germline CDR1 reads SGHRS; CDR2 reads YFSETQ. The J segment lost 4 bases and the V segment lost 3 bases, leaving 7 bases of the junction unmatched. The CDR3 nucleotides are TGCGCCAGCAGCTCGAGGACAGGGGAAGCCACTGAAGCTTTCTTT. It specifies CASSSRTGEATEAFF.

This clonotype was detected only a few times. V is TRBV11-1 and J is TRBJ1-4, with 11 bases lining up with TRBD1. The CDR3 sequence is 15 residues long. Germline CDR1 SGHAT, CDR2 FQDESV (reference sequence). With 4 bases clipped from V and 6 bases from J, the junction kept 4 bases outside the gene matches. CDR3 nucleotide sequence: TGTGCCAGCAGCTGGACAGGGGGCGCGGATGAAAAACTGTTTTTT. This codes for CASSWTGGADEKLFF.

A remark on this clonotype: A much larger clone is a single base away; this may be a read error. The chain links TRBV6-1 to TRBJ2-1; 8 bases match TRBD2. Germline V CDR1 and CDR2: MNHNS, SASEGT. The CDR3 is 16 residues long. Written as DNA, the CDR3 is TGTGCCAACAGTTTATGGAGCGGGGGAAGTATCAATGAGCAGTTCTTC. Translating gives CANSLWSGGSINEQFF.

Here the CDR3 reads CASLDRRANEQFF. The CDR3 nucleotides read TGTGCCAGCCTAGATCGCAGGGCCAATGAGCAGTTCTTC. This rearrangement joins TRBV7-4 to TRBJ2-1; D might be TRBD1 (5 bases). The V gene's germline CDR1 is SGHVT and CDR2 SQSDAQ. Trimming took 8 bases from V and 6 from J, leaving 14 bases between them. The CDR3 totals 13 residues.

Ten or more counts support this clonotype. The CDR3 DNA reads as TGTGCCAGCAGTCCCTCGGCAGTTGGACCCCAGCATTTT. This encodes CASSPSAVGPQHF. This chain joins TRBV12-3 or TRBV12-4 and TRBJ1-5; D is undetermined. The CDR3 is made up of 13 amino acids. Trimming removed 5 bases at V and 10 bases at J, with 15 bases between.

The gene calls are TRBV4-2 and TRBJ1-1; D call uncertain. V was cut by 9 bases and J by 1 base, with 15 bases left in between. The CDR3 totals 14 residues. Germline loops: CDR1 LGHNA, CDR2 YNFKEQ. The CDR3 DNA reads as TGTGCCAGTAAGAGCTCCAGCACGAACACTGAAGCTTTCTTT. Its translation is CASKSSSTNTEAFF.